This T cell receptor beta chain was retrieved from a study of blood T cell repertoires in COVID-19. Trimming removed 1 base at V and 3 bases at J, with 12 bases between. The CDR3 has 15 amino acids. Per germline, CDR1 MNHNS and CDR2 SASEGT. TCRdb's copy holds only in-frame clones and misses some; the assay was immunoSEQ multiplex PCR. The data contain roughly 280,000 clones, 65% to 90% of them singletons. Material: peripheral blood. The receptor was derived from a man under 40 with active or convalescent COVID-19. The chain uses TRBV6-1 and TRBJ1-2, with a weak D call TRBD1 (6 bases). The CDR3 DNA is TGTGCCAGCAGTGAAGGGCCGGACAGTTACTATGGCTACACCTTC. It yields the protein CASSEGPDSYYGYTF.